A selection of T cell receptor beta chains follows, all from one sample in a study of blood T cells in healthy people across ages. TCRdb re-called the 5' RACE reads through MiXCR, storing one row per CDR3 protein. Of around 1,000,000 distinct CDR3 sequences in the sample, approximately 25% were seen once. The same data also went into a second study, on T cells of mothers and their children.

Sequencing used blood. Receptors were obtained from a girl aged 2-10 years in good health. The CDR3 runs from the conserved cysteine through the conserved F or W. A D gene is named only where the DNA matches it firmly. The size entry is marked missing in some rows and otherwise reads once, few, many or a size class.

d_gene: TRBD1
v_gene: TRBV15
j_gene: TRBJ2-7
abundance: -
CDR3nt: TGTGCCACCAGCGCCCAAGGGGGCGCGGGTTACGAGCAGTACTTC
CDR3aa: CATSAQGGAGYEQYF

d_gene: -
v_gene: TRBV7-9
j_gene: TRBJ2-1
abundance: -
CDR3nt: TGTGCCAGCAGCTTAGGGGGAGGAATCGGGGATGAGCAGTTCTTC
CDR3aa: CASSLGGGIGDEQFF

d_gene: TRBD1
v_gene: TRBV7-9
j_gene: TRBJ1-2
abundance: few
CDR3nt: TGTGCCAGCAGCCCTCGTGACAGGGTGGATGGCTACACCTTC
CDR3aa: CASSPRDRVDGYTF

d_gene: -
v_gene: TRBV12-5
j_gene: TRBJ2-2
abundance: once
CDR3nt: TGTGCTAGTGGCCCTGGACAAAACACCGGGGAGCTGTTTTTT
CDR3aa: CASGPGQNTGELFF

d_gene: -
v_gene: TRBV3-1
j_gene: TRBJ2-2
abundance: -
CDR3nt: TGTGCCAGCAGCCAAGGTTCCGGGACCGGGGAGCTGTTTTTT
CDR3aa: CASSQGSGTGELFF

d_gene: -
v_gene: TRBV4-2
j_gene: TRBJ2-7
abundance: few
CDR3nt: TGTGCCAGCAGCCAGTTTCAGGGGCACTACGAGCAGTACTTC
CDR3aa: CASSQFQGHYEQYF

d_gene: -
v_gene: TRBV20-1
j_gene: TRBJ2-5
abundance: few
CDR3nt: TGCAGTACGACCACGTCGGAAGAGACCCAGTACTTC
CDR3aa: CSTTTSEETQYF

d_gene: -
v_gene: TRBV20-1
j_gene: TRBJ2-5
abundance: -
CDR3nt: TGCAGTGCTAGAGATCGTTCCGCGGAAGAGACCCAGTACTTC
CDR3aa: CSARDRSAEETQYF

d_gene: -
v_gene: TRBV28
j_gene: TRBJ2-3
abundance: -
CDR3nt: TGTGCCAGCAGTTCGGGGGCTACGGGGGCAGATACGCAGTATTTT
CDR3aa: CASSSGATGADTQYF

d_gene: -
v_gene: TRBV20-1
j_gene: TRBJ2-6
abundance: -
CDR3nt: TGCAGTGCGAGTGAGGGGGAACTTTCTGGGGCCAACGTCCTGACTTTC
CDR3aa: CSASEGELSGANVLTF

d_gene: -
v_gene: TRBV5-1
j_gene: TRBJ1-3
abundance: few
CDR3nt: TGCGCCAGCAGCCCATCGGGACCTCCGGAGGACACCATATATTTT
CDR3aa: CASSPSGPPEDTIYF

d_gene: TRBD1
v_gene: TRBV4-3
j_gene: TRBJ1-2
abundance: -
CDR3nt: TGCGCCAGCAGCCAAGATAGGGGGACAGGAGGCTACACCTTC
CDR3aa: CASSQDRGTGGYTF

d_gene: -
v_gene: TRBV5-1
j_gene: TRBJ1-1
abundance: few
CDR3nt: TGCGCCAGCAGCTTGGATCGGCAGTACACTGAAGCTTTCTTT
CDR3aa: CASSLDRQYTEAFF

d_gene: -
v_gene: TRBV14
j_gene: TRBJ2-5
abundance: -
CDR3nt: TGTGCCAGCAGCCAAGAGTTTTGGAGGGGCCTCGCCGGTCAAGAGACCCAGTACTTC
CDR3aa: CASSQEFWRGLAGQETQYF

d_gene: -
v_gene: TRBV28
j_gene: TRBJ2-7
abundance: -
CDR3nt: TGTGCCAGCAGTTTTCGCTTGGCCAGAGACCTCTCCGGGGACGAGCAGTACTTC
CDR3aa: CASSFRLARDLSGDEQYF

d_gene: -
v_gene: TRBV9
j_gene: TRBJ1-3
abundance: few
CDR3nt: TGTGCCAGCAGCCCGCGTGGGGGGATAGGAAACACCATATATTTT
CDR3aa: CASSPRGGIGNTIYF

d_gene: TRBD1
v_gene: TRBV7-2
j_gene: TRBJ1-2
abundance: -
CDR3nt: TGTGCCAGCAGCCCCTCGAACAGGGGCTCCTATGGCTACACCTTC
CDR3aa: CASSPSNRGSYGYTF

d_gene: TRBD1
v_gene: TRBV5-6
j_gene: TRBJ1-2
abundance: -
CDR3nt: TGTGCCAGCAGCCGGGACAGGGTGGACTATGGCTACACCTTC
CDR3aa: CASSRDRVDYGYTF

d_gene: TRBD2
v_gene: TRBV6-1
j_gene: TRBJ2-1
abundance: -
CDR3nt: TGTGCCAGCAGTGAAGGAGCGTGGACTAGCGGGGTGAATGAGCAGTTCTTC
CDR3aa: CASSEGAWTSGVNEQFF

d_gene: TRBD1
v_gene: TRBV28
j_gene: TRBJ2-7
abundance: once
CDR3nt: TGTGCCAGCAGAACCGGGACAGGAGCCTACGAGCAGTACTTC
CDR3aa: CASRTGTGAYEQYF

d_gene: TRBD2
v_gene: TRBV29-1
j_gene: TRBJ2-1
abundance: few
CDR3nt: TGCAGCGTTGGTGTCCTAGCGGGAGGAAAGTTCTTC
CDR3aa: CSVGVLAGGKFF

d_gene: -
v_gene: TRBV7-8
j_gene: TRBJ1-1
abundance: -
CDR3nt: TGTGCCAGCAGCTTAGGTTGGGACATGAACACTGAAGCTTTCTTT
CDR3aa: CASSLGWDMNTEAFF

d_gene: TRBD2
v_gene: TRBV7-7
j_gene: TRBJ2-1
abundance: -
CDR3nt: TGTGCTAGCAGCTCAACTAGCGGGGGGGCGGTTGAGCAGTTCTTC
CDR3aa: CASSSTSGGAVEQFF

d_gene: -
v_gene: TRBV6-2/TRBV6-3
j_gene: TRBJ1-1
abundance: -
CDR3nt: TGTGCCAGCAGTTACCAGTCTGGCAGGGAGACTGAAGCTTTCTTT
CDR3aa: CASSYQSGRETEAFF

d_gene: -
v_gene: TRBV28
j_gene: TRBJ2-1
abundance: few
CDR3nt: TGTGCCAGCAGGACGGACACCAGCTCCTACAATGAGCAGTTCTTC
CDR3aa: CASRTDTSSYNEQFF

d_gene: -
v_gene: TRBV4-1
j_gene: TRBJ2-7
abundance: few
CDR3nt: TGCGCCAGCAGCCGTGGACCAGGACCCTCCTACGAGCAGTACTTC
CDR3aa: CASSRGPGPSYEQYF

d_gene: -
v_gene: TRBV27
j_gene: TRBJ1-1
abundance: few
CDR3nt: TGTGCCAGCACCCTACGACCCGGCGGCGGGGGTAACACTGAAGCTTTCTTT
CDR3aa: CASTLRPGGGGNTEAFF

d_gene: TRBD1
v_gene: TRBV3-1
j_gene: TRBJ2-7
abundance: few
CDR3nt: TGTGCCAGCAGCCAAGAGGACAGGGAATCCTACGAGCAGTACTTC
CDR3aa: CASSQEDRESYEQYF

d_gene: -
v_gene: TRBV9
j_gene: TRBJ2-4
abundance: -
CDR3nt: TGTGCCAGCAGCGTAGCTGCCAGCGGCAAAAACATTCAGTACTTC
CDR3aa: CASSVAASGKNIQYF

d_gene: TRBD1
v_gene: TRBV15
j_gene: TRBJ2-7
abundance: -
CDR3nt: TGTGCCACCAGAGGACAGGGTACCTACGAGCAGTACTTC
CDR3aa: CATRGQGTYEQYF

d_gene: -
v_gene: TRBV12-3/TRBV12-4
j_gene: TRBJ1-3
abundance: -
CDR3nt: TGTGCCAGCATCCACAGCTCTGGAAACACCATATATTTT
CDR3aa: CASIHSSGNTIYF

d_gene: -
v_gene: TRBV20-1
j_gene: TRBJ1-5
abundance: -
CDR3nt: TGCAGTGCTAGAGAGGACACGAATCAGCCCCAGCATTTT
CDR3aa: CSAREDTNQPQHF

d_gene: TRBD2
v_gene: TRBV4-1
j_gene: TRBJ2-7
abundance: once
CDR3nt: TGCGCCAGCAGCCGCAGACTAGCTGTTAACGAACAGTACTTC
CDR3aa: CASSRRLAVNEQYF